Listed below are T cell receptor beta chains from one sample, sequenced in a study of blood T cell repertoires in COVID-19. Generated by immunoSEQ multiplex PCR, the TCRdb table keeps only in-frame clones and is missing some. The repertoire includes roughly 400,000 clones, roughly nine tenths of them detected once, and less than 2% sits in the top ten. What was sequenced was PBMCs or T cells enriched from blood (not recorded which). These receptors all stem from a woman aged 25-40 years who had recovered from COVID-19. CDR3s include the opening cysteine and the closing phenylalanine or tryptophan. The D gene is left open where the match is weak. Some rows mark clone size as missing; the rest say once, few, many or name a class of expanded clone.

clone_size d_call j_call v_call cdr3_nt cdr3_aa
. TRBD1 TRBJ2-2 TRBV5-1 TGCGCCACTGGACAGGGTGGGAAGGCCGGGGAGCTGTTTTTT CATGQGGKAGELFF
. TRBD1 TRBJ1-3 TRBV29-1 TGCAGCGTTGAGGGGACAGAAGACAGCCCTGGAAACACCATATATTTT CSVEGTEDSPGNTIYF
. TRBD2 TRBJ2-1 TRBV4-3 TGCGCCAGCGGACGGGGGGCGGGGGGATACAATGAGCAGTTCTTC CASGRGAGGYNEQFF
. TRBD2 TRBJ2-7 TRBV5-1 TGCGCCAGCAGCCCCCCCGAGAGCGGGAACCCAAACGAGCAGTACTTC CASSPPESGNPNEQYF
once TRBD2 TRBJ2-1 TRBV7-2 TGTGCCAGCAGCTTAGCATATGGCGGGAGCTCCTACAATGAGCAGTTCTTC CASSLAYGGSSYNEQFF
. TRBD1 TRBJ2-1 TRBV4-1 TGCGCCAGCAGCCAGAGGACAGGGTATGAGCAGTTCTTC CASSQRTGYEQFF
. TRBD2 TRBJ2-1 TRBV28 TGTGCCAGCAGTTTAGGGAAAGGACTAGCGGATTACAATGAGCAGTTCTTC CASSLGKGLADYNEQFF
. TRBD1 TRBJ1-2 TRBV27 TGTGCCAGCAGTGGGACAGGACTCTATGGCTACACCTTC CASSGTGLYGYTF
once . TRBJ1-5 TRBV5-8 TGTGCCAGCAGCTTCCGTGGGCAGGCCCGCAATCAGCCCCAGCATTTT CASSFRGQARNQPQHF
. TRBD1 TRBJ1-4 TRBV15 TGTGCCACCAGCAGATTACAGGGGGCAGGGGAAAAACTGTTTTTT CATSRLQGAGEKLFF
. TRBD2 TRBJ2-5 TRBV7-2 TGTGCCAGCAGCTTCAAGCGGGGGGGCCAAGAGACCCAGTACTTC CASSFKRGGQETQYF
. TRBD1 TRBJ1-5 TRBV6-5 TGTGCCAGCAGAGACAGGGGCAATCAGCCCCAGCATTTT CASRDRGNQPQHF
. . TRBJ1-2 TRBV12-5 TGTGCTAGTGGCCAAACAGGGTTTGAAGGCTACACCTTC CASGQTGFEGYTF
. . TRBJ2-7 TRBV10-3 TGTGCCATCAGTGAACTGGGAGGATACGAGCAGTACTTC CAISELGGYEQYF
. TRBD1 TRBJ1-6 TRBV18 TGTGCCAGCTCACCACTTTATAGGGCAGGGGGCGATTCACCCCTCCACTTT CASSPLYRAGGDSPLHF
. TRBD2 TRBJ2-1 TRBV27 TGTGCCAGCAGGAGCGGGAGCTCCTACAATGAGCAGTTCTTC CASRSGSSYNEQFF
. . TRBJ2-6 TRBV5-1 TGCGCCAGCAGCCCCAGCTCTGGGGCCAACGTCCTGACTTTC CASSPSSGANVLTF
. TRBD2 TRBJ2-1 TRBV9 TGTGCCAGCAGCGTAGTGGGGACTAGCGAGGAGCAGTTCTTC CASSVVGTSEEQFF
. . TRBJ1-3 TRBV2 TGTGCCAGCACCGTCAGCTCTGGAAACACCATATATTTT CASTVSSGNTIYF
once . TRBJ1-1 TRBV5-4 TGTGCCAGCAGCTGGGGGACAAGGACGAACACTGAAGCTTTCTTT CASSWGTRTNTEAFF
. . TRBJ2-7 TRBV14 TGTGCCAGCAGCCAAGATTGGTATAGGGGTTCCTACGAGCAGTACTTC CASSQDWYRGSYEQYF
. TRBD1 TRBJ1-4 TRBV4-1 TGCGCCAGCAGCCAAGAAACGACAGGGTGGGGTGAAAAACTGTTTTTT CASSQETTGWGEKLFF
. . TRBJ2-7 TRBV7-2 TGTGCCAGCAGCACCACCGGGACAAGCTACGAGCAGTACTTC CASSTTGTSYEQYF
. TRBD2 TRBJ2-1 TRBV5-4 TGTGCCAGCAGCTTCACTAGCGGGGCCTACAATGAGCAGTTCTTC CASSFTSGAYNEQFF
. . TRBJ1-5 TRBV5-4 TGTGCCAGCAGCCGCGGGGGGGAAAGGGGGCAGCCCCAGCATTTT CASSRGGERGQPQHF
once . TRBJ1-6 TRBV7-2 TGTGCCAGCAGCTTAGGGGTGTGGGGAGGGACAATTGGTTCACCCCTCCACTTT CASSLGVWGGTIGSPLHF
. TRBD1 TRBJ1-3 TRBV29-1 TGCAGCGTCGGACAGGAGACGTTTGGAAACACCATATATTTT CSVGQETFGNTIYF
. . TRBJ1-2 TRBV12-3/TRBV12-4 TGTGCCAGCAGTGTGCCCGGAGAGTTTGGCTACACCTTC CASSVPGEFGYTF
. TRBD1 TRBJ1-2 TRBV10-3 TGTGCCATCAGGGCGACAGGGGGGGATGGCTACACCTTC CAIRATGGDGYTF
. . TRBJ1-2 TRBV24-1 TGTGCCACCAGTGATCTCGGACACAGAAATGGCTACACCTTC CATSDLGHRNGYTF
. . TRBJ2-7 TRBV28 TGTGCCAGCAGTTTAAAGTTAGTCTACCCCTCCTACGAGCAGTACTTC CASSLKLVYPSYEQYF
. TRBD1 TRBJ1-1 TRBV28 TGTGCCAGCAGCATCATTTTAGGACAGGGAGGTAGCACTGAAGCTTTCTTT CASSIILGQGGSTEAFF
. TRBD2 TRBJ2-7 TRBV7-9 TGTGCCAGCAGCTTATGGCTAGCGGGGGACTACGAGCAGTACTTC CASSLWLAGDYEQYF
. . TRBJ1-2 TRBV7-2 TGTGCCAGCAGCTCCCAGGCAGTGCCGAGACACTATGGCTACACCTTC CASSSQAVPRHYGYTF
. TRBD1 TRBJ2-7 TRBV7-9 TGTGCCAGCAGCTCCCAGTTATGGGACAGGGGGAGGTGGTACGAGCAGTACTTC CASSSQLWDRGRWYEQYF
. TRBD2 TRBJ2-7 TRBV9 TGTGCCAGCAGCGTAGGCTCCGGGGGGTACGAGCAGTACTTC CASSVGSGGYEQYF
. . TRBJ2-7 TRBV19 TGTGCCAGTAGTATGGCACTAGCAAGGTACGAGCAGTACTTC CASSMALARYEQYF
. TRBD2 TRBJ2-6 TRBV5-6 TGTGCCAGCAGCTTGGCGGGGGGATACTCTGGGGCCAACGTCCTGACTTTC CASSLAGGYSGANVLTF
. TRBD1 TRBJ2-7 TRBV5-1 TGCGCCAGCAGCTTCCCGGGACAGGGGGCCTACGAGCAGTACTTC CASSFPGQGAYEQYF
. . TRBJ2-5 TRBV27 TGTGCCAGCAGACGAAGGCCTTTTGTAGGACACCAACAAGAGACCCAGTACTTC CASRRRPFVGHQQETQYF
. . TRBJ1-3 TRBV10-3 TGTGCCATCAGTGAAAAGGAGTTGGAGAGTGGAAACACCATATATTTT CAISEKELESGNTIYF